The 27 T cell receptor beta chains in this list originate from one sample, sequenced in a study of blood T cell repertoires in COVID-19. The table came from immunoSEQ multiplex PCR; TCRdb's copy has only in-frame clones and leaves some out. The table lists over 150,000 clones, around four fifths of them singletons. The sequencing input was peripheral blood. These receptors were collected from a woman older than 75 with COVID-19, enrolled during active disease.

The CDR3 reads CASSSLGQTTEAFF. In nucleotides, the CDR3 is TGTGCCAGCAGCTCCCTTGGGCAGACGACTGAAGCTTTCTTT. The chain carries TRBV11-2 and TRBJ1-1; D is uncertain. Germline values: CDR1 SGHAT, CDR2 FQNNGV. The CDR3 runs 14 residues. Trimming left V 4 bases short and J 5 bases short, with 14 bases between.

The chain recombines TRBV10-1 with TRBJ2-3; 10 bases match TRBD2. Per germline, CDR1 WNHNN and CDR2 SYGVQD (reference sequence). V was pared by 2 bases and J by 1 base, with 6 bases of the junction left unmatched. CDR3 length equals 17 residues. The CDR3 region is CASSERASGGRTDTQYF. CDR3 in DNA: TGCGCCAGCAGTGAGCGGGCTAGCGGGGGCCGCACAGATACGCAGTATTTT.

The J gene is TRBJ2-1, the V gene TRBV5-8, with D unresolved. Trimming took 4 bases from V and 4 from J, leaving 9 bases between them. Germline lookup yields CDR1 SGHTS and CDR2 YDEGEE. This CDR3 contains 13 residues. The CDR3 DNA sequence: TGTGCCAGCAGCGGCCACTATTACAATGAGCAGTTCTTC. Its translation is CASSGHYYNEQFF.

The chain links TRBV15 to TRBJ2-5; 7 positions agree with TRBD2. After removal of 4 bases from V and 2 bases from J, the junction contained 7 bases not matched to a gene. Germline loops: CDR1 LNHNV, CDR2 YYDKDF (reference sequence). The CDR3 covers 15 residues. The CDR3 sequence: CATSKQRDTQETQYF. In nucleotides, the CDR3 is TGTGCCACCAGCAAACAGCGGGATACACAAGAGACCCAGTACTTC.

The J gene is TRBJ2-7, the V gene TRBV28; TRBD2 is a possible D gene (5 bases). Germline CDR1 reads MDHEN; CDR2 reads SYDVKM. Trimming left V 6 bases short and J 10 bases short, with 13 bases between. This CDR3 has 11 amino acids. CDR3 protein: CASSSGLLQYF. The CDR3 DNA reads TGTGCCAGCAGCTCCGGACTTCTACAGTACTTC.

CDR3 loop: CSASDRANEKLFF. The CDR3 nucleotides are TGCAGTGCTAGTGACAGGGCGAATGAAAAACTGTTTTTT. This chain joins TRBV20-1 and TRBJ1-4, with TRBD1 matching 7 bases. The V and J ends lost 3 bases and 5 bases, in that order; junction bases with no gene match: 3. The CDR3 runs to 13 residues. CDR1 and CDR2 from the germline V gene are DFQATT and SNEGSKA (reference sequence).

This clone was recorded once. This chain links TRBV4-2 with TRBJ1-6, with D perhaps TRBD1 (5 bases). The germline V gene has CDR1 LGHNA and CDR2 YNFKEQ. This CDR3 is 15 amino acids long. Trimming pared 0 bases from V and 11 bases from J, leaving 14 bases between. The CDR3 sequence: CASSQDGRDGTPLHF. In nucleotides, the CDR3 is TGTGCCAGCAGCCAAGATGGGCGGGACGGTACACCCCTCCACTTT.

In DNA, the CDR3 is TGTGCCAGCAAGCGCCGGGACAGGGGGCGCGAGCAGTACTTC. Its protein is CASKRRDRGREQYF. This sequence joins TRBV28 and TRBJ2-7, with 12 bases lining up with TRBD1. Trimming cost V 7 bases and J 6 bases; bases outside gene matches: 7. Germline V CDR1 and CDR2: MDHEN, SYDVKM. The CDR3 totals 14 residues.

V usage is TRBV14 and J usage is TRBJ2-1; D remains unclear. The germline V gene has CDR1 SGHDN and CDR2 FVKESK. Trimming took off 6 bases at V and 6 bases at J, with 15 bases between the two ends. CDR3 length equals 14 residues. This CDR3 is CASRSLHKPNEQFF. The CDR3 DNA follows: TGTGCCAGCAGATCGCTCCATAAGCCCAATGAGCAGTTCTTC.

CDR3 in amino acids: CASSQNRGREQFF. DNA of the CDR3: TGTGCCAGCAGTCAAAACAGGGGAAGGGAGCAGTTCTTC. The rearrangement uses TRBV6-5 and TRBJ2-1; TRBD1 matches at 7 bases. Germline lookup yields CDR1 MNHEY and CDR2 SVGAGI. Trimming at V came to 5 bases and at J to 10 bases, leaving 8 bases not matched to a gene. This CDR3 has 13 residues.

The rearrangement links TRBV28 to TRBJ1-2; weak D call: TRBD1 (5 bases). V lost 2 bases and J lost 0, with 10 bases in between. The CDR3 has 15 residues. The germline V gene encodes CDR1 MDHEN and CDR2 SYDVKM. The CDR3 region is CASSLVGRANYGYTF. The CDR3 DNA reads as TGTGCCAGCAGTTTAGTCGGCAGGGCTAACTATGGCTACACCTTC.

The CDR3, as DNA: TGTGCCATCAGTCCCCAGGGGGAAGGGAGCAATCAGCCCCAGCATTTT. It encodes CAISPQGEGSNQPQHF. The chain carries TRBV10-3 and TRBJ1-5; 7 positions match TRBD1. Germline CDR1 is ENHRY and CDR2 is SYGVKD. The CDR3 totals 16 residues. The V and J ends lost 5 bases and 1 base, in that order; junction bases with no gene match: 8.

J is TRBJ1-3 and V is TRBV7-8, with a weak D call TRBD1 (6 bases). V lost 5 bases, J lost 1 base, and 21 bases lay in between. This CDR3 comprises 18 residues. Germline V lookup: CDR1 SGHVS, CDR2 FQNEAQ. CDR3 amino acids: CASSLGRGAKRSGNTIYF. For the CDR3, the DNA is TGTGCCAGCAGCCTTGGACGGGGGGCCAAACGGTCTGGAAACACCATATATTTT.

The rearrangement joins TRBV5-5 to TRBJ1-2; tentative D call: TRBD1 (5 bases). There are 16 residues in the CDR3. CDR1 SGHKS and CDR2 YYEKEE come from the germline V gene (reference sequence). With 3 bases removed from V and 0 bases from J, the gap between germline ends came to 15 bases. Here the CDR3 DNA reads TGTGCCAGCAGCTCATGGGGGGGTGAAGCTAACTATGGCTACACCTTC. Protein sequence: CASSSWGGEANYGYTF.

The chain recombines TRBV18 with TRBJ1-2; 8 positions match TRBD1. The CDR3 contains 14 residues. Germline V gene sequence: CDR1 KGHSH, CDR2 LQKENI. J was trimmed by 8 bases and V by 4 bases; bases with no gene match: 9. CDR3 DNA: TGTGCCAGCTCACTTGGACAGGGAGCTGCAGGCTACACCTTC. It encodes CASSLGQGAAGYTF.

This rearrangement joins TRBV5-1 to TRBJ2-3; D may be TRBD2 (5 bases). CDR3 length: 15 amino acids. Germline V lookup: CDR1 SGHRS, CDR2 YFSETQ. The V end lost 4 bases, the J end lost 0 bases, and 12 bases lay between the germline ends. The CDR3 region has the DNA TGCGCCAGCAGCGTAAGGACTGTTAGCACAGATACGCAGTATTTT. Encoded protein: CASSVRTVSTDTQYF. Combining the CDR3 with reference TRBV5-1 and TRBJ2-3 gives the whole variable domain KAGVTQTPRYLIKTRGQQVTLSCSPISGHRSVSWYQQTPGQGLQFLFEYFSETQRNKGNFPGRFSGRQFSNSRSEMNVSTLELGDSALYLCASSVRTVSTDTQYFGPGTRLTVL.

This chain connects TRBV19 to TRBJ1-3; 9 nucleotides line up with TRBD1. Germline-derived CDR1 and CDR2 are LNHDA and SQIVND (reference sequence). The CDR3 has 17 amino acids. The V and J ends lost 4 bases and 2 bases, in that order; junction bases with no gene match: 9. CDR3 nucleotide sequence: TGTGCCAGTAGTACTGGGGACAGGGTTGGTGCTGGAAACACCATATATTTT. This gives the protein CASSTGDRVGAGNTIYF.

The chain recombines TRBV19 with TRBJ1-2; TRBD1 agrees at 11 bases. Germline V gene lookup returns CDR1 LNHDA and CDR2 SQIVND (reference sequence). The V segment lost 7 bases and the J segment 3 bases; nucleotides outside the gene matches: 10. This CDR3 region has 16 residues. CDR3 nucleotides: TGTGCCAGTAATCCGGACAGGGGGCGTGCGGACTATGGCTACACCTTC. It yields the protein CASNPDRGRADYGYTF.

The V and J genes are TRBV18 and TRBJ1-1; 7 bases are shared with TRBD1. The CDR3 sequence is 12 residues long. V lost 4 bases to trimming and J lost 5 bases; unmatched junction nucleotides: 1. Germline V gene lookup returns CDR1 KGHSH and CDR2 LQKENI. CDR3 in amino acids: CASSQDRTEAFF. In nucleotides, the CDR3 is TGTGCCAGCTCACAGGACAGGACTGAAGCTTTCTTT.

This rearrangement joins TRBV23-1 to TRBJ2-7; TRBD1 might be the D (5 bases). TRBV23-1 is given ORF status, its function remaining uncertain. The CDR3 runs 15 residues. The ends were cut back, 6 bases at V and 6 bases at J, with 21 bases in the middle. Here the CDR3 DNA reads TGCGCCAGCAGACTAAATCAGGGTGGATCGGGCGAGCAGTACTTC. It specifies CASRLNQGGSGEQYF.

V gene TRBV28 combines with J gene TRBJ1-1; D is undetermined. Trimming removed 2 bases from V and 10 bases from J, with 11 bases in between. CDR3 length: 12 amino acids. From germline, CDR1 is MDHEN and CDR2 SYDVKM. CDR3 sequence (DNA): TGTGCCAGCAGTTTAAGAAACAGTCGAGCTTTCTTT. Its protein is CASSLRNSRAFF.

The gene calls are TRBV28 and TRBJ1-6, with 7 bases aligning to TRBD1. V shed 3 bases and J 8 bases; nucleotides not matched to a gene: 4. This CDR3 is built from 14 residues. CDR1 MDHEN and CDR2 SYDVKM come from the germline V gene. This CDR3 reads CASSLGQSDSPLHF. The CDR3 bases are TGTGCCAGCAGTTTGGGACAGTCGGATTCACCCCTCCACTTT. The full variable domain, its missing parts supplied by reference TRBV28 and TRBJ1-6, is DVKVTQSSRYLVKRTGEKVFLECVQDMDHENMFWYRQDPGLGLRLIYFSYDVKMKEKGDIPEGYSVSREKKERFSLILESASTNQTSMYLCASSLGQSDSPLHFGNGTRLTVT.

This CDR3 is CASSSSVGLFSGDTDTQYF. As DNA, the CDR3 is TGCGCCAGCAGCTCCTCAGTGGGGCTATTTAGCGGGGACACAGATACGCAGTATTTT. The chain recombines TRBV4-1 with TRBJ2-3; TRBD2 aligns across 8 bases. Germline V gene sequence: CDR1 MGHRA, CDR2 YSYEKL. The CDR3 extends over 19 amino acids. V lost 5 bases and J lost 2; bases outside the gene matches: 18.

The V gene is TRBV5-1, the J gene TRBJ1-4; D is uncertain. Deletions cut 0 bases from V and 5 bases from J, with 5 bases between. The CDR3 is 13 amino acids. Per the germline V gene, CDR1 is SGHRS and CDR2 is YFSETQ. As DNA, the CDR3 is TGCGCCAGCAGCTTGGGAGTGAATGAAAAACTGTTTTTT. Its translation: CASSLGVNEKLFF.

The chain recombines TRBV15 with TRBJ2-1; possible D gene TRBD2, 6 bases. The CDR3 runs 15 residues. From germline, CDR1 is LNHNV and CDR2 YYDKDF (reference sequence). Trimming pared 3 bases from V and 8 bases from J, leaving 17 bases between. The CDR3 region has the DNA TGTGCCACCAGCAGCTCCGGGGCGGGAAAGGATGAGCAGTTCTTC. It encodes CATSSSGAGKDEQFF.

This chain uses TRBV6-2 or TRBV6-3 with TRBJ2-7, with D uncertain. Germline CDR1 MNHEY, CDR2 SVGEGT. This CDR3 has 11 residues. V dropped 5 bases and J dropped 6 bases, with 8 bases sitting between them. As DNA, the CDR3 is TGTGCCAGCAGTCCCTACGCCGAGCAGTACTTC. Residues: CASSPYAEQYF.

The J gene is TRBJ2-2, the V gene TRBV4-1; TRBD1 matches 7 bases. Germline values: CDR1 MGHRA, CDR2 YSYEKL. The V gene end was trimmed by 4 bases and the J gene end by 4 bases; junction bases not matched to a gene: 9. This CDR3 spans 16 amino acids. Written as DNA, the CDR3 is TGCGCCAGCAGCCCCCGGGACAGCCTAAGCACCGGGGAGCTGTTTTTT. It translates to CASSPRDSLSTGELFF.